This T cell receptor beta chain derives from a study of cytomegalovirus exposure and HLA in healthy donors. V lost 1 base and J 0 bases, leaving 9 bases between the germline ends. The CDR3 runs to 16 residues. Per germline, CDR1 SEHNR and CDR2 FQNEAQ (reference sequence). About this clone itself: The antigen is not known.

These donors counted as nominally healthy when sampled, but unrecorded immune exposures were likely. Amplification used 60 Vbeta primers and 13 Jbeta primers. Measured with immunoSEQ multiplex PCR; TCRdb has only the in-frame clones, and not every one. This sample has some 150,000 clones, with approximately 79% found just once. General study points: The classifier, whose performance was assessed in both the original and validation cohorts, reportedly diagnosed cytomegalovirus status with high specificity and sensitivity.

This sequence originates from a man aged 45-65 years in good health and CMV-seropositive. The chain carries TRBV7-9 and TRBJ2-2; D uncertain. Sequencing used PBMCs. CDR3 in DNA: TGTGCCAGCAGCTTAGTTCCACCTACGAACACCGGGGAGCTGTTTTTT. Translated, it gives CASSLVPPTNTGELFF.